This is a list of T cell receptor beta chains from one sample in a study of response to subunit inactivated influenza vaccine. TCRdb recomputed calls from the RT-PCR reads with MiXCR, one row per CDR3 protein. The sample lists 280,000 or so distinct CDR3 sequences; 21% were seen once. The material was PBMCs from blood, obtained approximately 22 months after vaccination. These receptors were collected from a man between 50 and 69 years old who received an inactivated influenza vaccine. Both conserved end residues are part of each CDR3. The order of the fields is V gene, J gene, D gene, clone size, CDR3 DNA, CDR3 protein. The D gene is left open where the match is weak. Some rows have no size entry. The others give once, few or many, or a class for an expanded clone.

TRBV10-2	TRBJ2-1	TRBD2	few	TGCGCCAGCAGTCTGACTAGCGGGAGCTCCTACAATGAGCAGTTCTTC	CASSLTSGSSYNEQFF
TRBV6-5	TRBJ1-1	NA	many	TGTGCCAGCAGTTACGCTGTTATGAACACTGAAGCTTTCTTT	CASSYAVMNTEAFF
TRBV27	TRBJ2-3	NA	many	TGTGCCAGCAGTTTTGGGGCAGAGGATACGCAGTATTTT	CASSFGAEDTQYF
TRBV6-2/TRBV6-3	TRBJ2-1	NA	few	TGTGCCAGCAGTTACTTAGGGGACCTCGGGAATGAGCAGTTCTTC	CASSYLGDLGNEQFF
TRBV6-2/TRBV6-3	TRBJ2-6	NA	NA	TGTGCCAGCAGGGACGGTGGGGCCAACGTCCTGACTTTC	CASRDGGANVLTF
TRBV12-3/TRBV12-4	TRBJ1-5	NA	few	TGTGCCAGCAGGTCGACAGAGTATAGCAATCAGCCCCAGCATTTT	CASRSTEYSNQPQHF
TRBV20-1	TRBJ1-5	TRBD1	many	TGCAGTGCTAGAGATTACAGGGGAACAAGCAATCAGCCCCAGCATTTT	CSARDYRGTSNQPQHF
TRBV6-1	TRBJ2-1	TRBD1	few	TGTGCCAGCAGCAGGCCGGGACAGGGCGTATATGAGCAGTTCTTC	CASSRPGQGVYEQFF
TRBV19	TRBJ1-1	NA	NA	TGTGCCAGTACCACCGGGAGCTCGGAAGCTTTCTTT	CASTTGSSEAFF
TRBV28	TRBJ1-4	TRBD1	NA	TGTGCCAGCAGTTCCACCGGACAGGGGGACGAAGCAACTAATGAAAAACTGTTTTTT	CASSSTGQGDEATNEKLFF
TRBV4-3	TRBJ2-6	NA	NA	TGCGCCAGCAGCCCATGGTATATTCCCCAAACATCTGGGGCCAACGTCCTGACTTTC	CASSPWYIPQTSGANVLTF
TRBV29-1	TRBJ2-5	NA	few	TGCAGCGTTGGGGGTGGTAACGGGGAGACCCAGTACTTC	CSVGGGNGETQYF
TRBV29-1	TRBJ1-2	NA	NA	TGCAGCGTTGAAGATGGCGCAGATGTCTATGGCTACACCTTC	CSVEDGADVYGYTF
TRBV20-1	TRBJ2-3	NA	NA	TGCAGTGCTAGAGGGGCGTTTATCACAGATACGCAGTATTTT	CSARGAFITDTQYF
TRBV4-1	TRBJ2-7	NA	once	TGCGCCAGCAGCCAAGAAGGGAGGATGGGAGAGCAGTACTTC	CASSQEGRMGEQYF
TRBV7-9	TRBJ2-2	TRBD1	few	TGTGCCAGCAGCTCCATCGACAGGGGGATCACCGGGGAGCTGTTTTTT	CASSSIDRGITGELFF
TRBV5-6	TRBJ2-1	TRBD1	NA	TGTGCCAGCAGCCCGGGGACAGGGGTTCATTCGGAGCAGTTCTTC	CASSPGTGVHSEQFF
TRBV5-5	TRBJ1-1	NA	few	TGTGCCAGCAGCTTGGTGGGCCAGGGGCCTGGAACTGAAGCTTTCTTT	CASSLVGQGPGTEAFF
TRBV11-2	TRBJ2-5	NA	NA	TGTGCCAGCAGCAAGGAGTGGGGGGAGACCCAGTACTTC	CASSKEWGETQYF
TRBV29-1	TRBJ2-2	TRBD1	NA	TGCAGCGTTGGTAACAGGGGCACCGGGGAGCTGTTTTTT	CSVGNRGTGELFF
TRBV6-1	TRBJ1-5	TRBD1	few	TGTGCCAGCAGCTTGTGGGGACAGGGTGGCAATCAGCCCCAGCATTTT	CASSLWGQGGNQPQHF
TRBV25-1	TRBJ1-2	NA	NA	TGTGCCAGCAGTCCCATGGCGGACTATAATGGCTACACCTTC	CASSPMADYNGYTF
TRBV5-1	TRBJ2-3	NA	few	TGCGCCAGCAGCTTAGTTAGGGGCGTGTCAGCGGATACGCAGTATTTT	CASSLVRGVSADTQYF
TRBV4-1	TRBJ1-6	NA	few	TGCGCCAGCAGCCAAGGGGGCCCACCCCTCCACTTT	CASSQGGPPLHF
TRBV20-1	TRBJ1-5	NA	few	TGCAGTGCTAGAGAACAGGGCCGTCAGCCCCAGCATTTT	CSAREQGRQPQHF
TRBV2	TRBJ2-5	NA	NA	TGTGCCAGCAGTCAGACCCAGGGGGAGACCCAGTACTTC	CASSQTQGETQYF
TRBV28	TRBJ1-5	TRBD1	NA	TGTGCCAGCAGTCAGGTGGGACAGGGAAGCAATCAGCCCCAGCATTTT	CASSQVGQGSNQPQHF
TRBV4-3	TRBJ1-2	NA	many	TGCGCCAGCAGCCAAGGACAGTTCTCCTATGGCTACACCTTC	CASSQGQFSYGYTF
TRBV10-3	TRBJ1-3	NA	few	TGTGCCACCAGAACAGATGTCTCTGGAAACACCATATATTTT	CATRTDVSGNTIYF
TRBV27	TRBJ1-5	NA	few	TGTGCCAGCCGACTTACAGGGCGGGATCAGCCCCAGCATTTT	CASRLTGRDQPQHF
TRBV28	TRBJ1-1	NA	few	TGTGCCAGCAGTTTATACAGCACTGAAGCTTTCTTT	CASSLYSTEAFF
TRBV6-1	TRBJ1-6	NA	NA	TGTGCCAGCAGTAAGGGGGGCTCCAAACCCCTCCACTTT	CASSKGGSKPLHF
TRBV28	TRBJ1-6	TRBD1	NA	TGTGCCAGCAGTTTCCCCCACAGGGGTAATTCACCCCTCCACTTT	CASSFPHRGNSPLHF
TRBV15	TRBJ2-3	NA	NA	TGTGCCACCAGCAGAGATCGTCGCGGTTGGGCAGATACGCAGTATTTT	CATSRDRRGWADTQYF
TRBV6-1	TRBJ2-1	TRBD2	NA	TGTGCCAGCTTTGAAGCGGGAGTAATGATAAGTGAGCAGTTCTTC	CASFEAGVMISEQFF
TRBV28	TRBJ2-1	NA	NA	TGTGCCAACAGTTTATTGGCTAGCCTAAACAATGAGCAGTTCTTC	CANSLLASLNNEQFF
TRBV9	TRBJ1-1	NA	NA	TGTGCCAGCAGCGTAGAAGTTACGGGCACTGAAGCTTTCTTT	CASSVEVTGTEAFF
TRBV27	TRBJ2-7	TRBD2	few	TGTGCCAGCAGTTTATCGACTAGCGGAGCCTACGAGCAGTACTTC	CASSLSTSGAYEQYF
TRBV6-5	TRBJ1-5	NA	few	TGTGCCAGCAGTTACTCGAACGATCAGCCCCAGCATTTT	CASSYSNDQPQHF
TRBV10-3	TRBJ2-7	NA	NA	TGTGCCATCAGTGAGTCGCCCGGTATAGGCTTCGAGCAGTACTTC	CAISESPGIGFEQYF
TRBV28	TRBJ1-2	NA	many	TGTGCCAGCAGTTCCCTCACAGGGAACTATGGCTACACCTTC	CASSSLTGNYGYTF
TRBV7-9	TRBJ2-1	TRBD2	few	TGTGCCAGCCTACTAGCGGGAGAAAATGAGCAGTTCTTC	CASLLAGENEQFF
TRBV20-1	TRBJ1-4	TRBD1	NA	TGCAGTGCTAGAAACCTTCGACAGGGTTCAACTAATGAAAAACTGTTTTTT	CSARNLRQGSTNEKLFF
TRBV12-3/TRBV12-4	TRBJ2-7	NA	few	TGTGCCAGCAGCTGGACAGCCTACGAGCAGTACTTC	CASSWTAYEQYF
TRBV20-1	TRBJ1-2	NA	NA	TGCAGTGCCACATTTCCGGGACGGCTGTATGGCTACACCTTC	CSATFPGRLYGYTF
TRBV10-3	TRBJ2-3	NA	many	TGTGCCATCAAAGACCCCACAGATACGCAGTATTTT	CAIKDPTDTQYF
TRBV27	TRBJ1-5	NA	NA	TGTGCCAGCAGTATGACAGGTAGCAATCAGCCCCAGCATTTT	CASSMTGSNQPQHF
TRBV9	TRBJ2-3	TRBD2	NA	TGTGCCAGCAGCGTAGACTGGGGGACTAGCGGAGATACGCAGTATTTT	CASSVDWGTSGDTQYF
TRBV4-2	TRBJ1-4	NA	many	TGTGCCAGCAGCCAAGATGAAAAACTGTTTTTT	CASSQDEKLFF
TRBV4-3	TRBJ1-1	NA	many	TGCGCCAGCAGCCAAGCCCGGGACACTGAAGCTTTCTTT	CASSQARDTEAFF
TRBV5-1	TRBJ2-5	NA	once	TGCGCCAGCAGCTTGGGGAGGGGGACCGTTCAAGAGACCCAGTACTTC	CASSLGRGTVQETQYF
TRBV5-1	TRBJ2-2	NA	few	TGCGCCAGCAGCGCCACTACAAACAACAGGGCTGGGGAGCTGTTTTTT	CASSATTNNRAGELFF
TRBV18	TRBJ2-3	NA	few	TGTGCCAGCTCACCTTCGACCGCAACCACAGATACGCAGTATTTT	CASSPSTATTDTQYF
TRBV9	TRBJ2-2	NA	NA	TGTGCCAGCAGCCCCCGACAGAACACCGGGGAGCTGTTTTTT	CASSPRQNTGELFF
TRBV29-1	TRBJ1-4	NA	NA	TGCAGCGTCGTCAGTTCGGCAAAACTGTTTTTT	CSVVSSAKLFF
TRBV20-1	TRBJ2-7	NA	few	TGCAGTGCTAGAAGGGAGTACGAGCAGTACTTC	CSARREYEQYF
TRBV25-1	TRBJ1-5	NA	few	TGTGCCAGCAGCGCCGGGGGCGCACAGCAGCCCCAGCATTTT	CASSAGGAQQPQHF
TRBV12-3/TRBV12-4	TRBJ2-5	NA	few	TGTGCCAGCAGTTTGGGCCCGGGGGTGGAGACCCAGTACTTC	CASSLGPGVETQYF
TRBV29-1	TRBJ1-2	NA	NA	TGCAGCGTTGAAGATGGGACACTCAGCCCGAGACCATATGGCTACACCTTC	CSVEDGTLSPRPYGYTF
TRBV29-1	TRBJ1-4	NA	many	TGCAGCGTTGAAGATACACTGGCAACTAATGAAAAACTGTTTTTT	CSVEDTLATNEKLFF